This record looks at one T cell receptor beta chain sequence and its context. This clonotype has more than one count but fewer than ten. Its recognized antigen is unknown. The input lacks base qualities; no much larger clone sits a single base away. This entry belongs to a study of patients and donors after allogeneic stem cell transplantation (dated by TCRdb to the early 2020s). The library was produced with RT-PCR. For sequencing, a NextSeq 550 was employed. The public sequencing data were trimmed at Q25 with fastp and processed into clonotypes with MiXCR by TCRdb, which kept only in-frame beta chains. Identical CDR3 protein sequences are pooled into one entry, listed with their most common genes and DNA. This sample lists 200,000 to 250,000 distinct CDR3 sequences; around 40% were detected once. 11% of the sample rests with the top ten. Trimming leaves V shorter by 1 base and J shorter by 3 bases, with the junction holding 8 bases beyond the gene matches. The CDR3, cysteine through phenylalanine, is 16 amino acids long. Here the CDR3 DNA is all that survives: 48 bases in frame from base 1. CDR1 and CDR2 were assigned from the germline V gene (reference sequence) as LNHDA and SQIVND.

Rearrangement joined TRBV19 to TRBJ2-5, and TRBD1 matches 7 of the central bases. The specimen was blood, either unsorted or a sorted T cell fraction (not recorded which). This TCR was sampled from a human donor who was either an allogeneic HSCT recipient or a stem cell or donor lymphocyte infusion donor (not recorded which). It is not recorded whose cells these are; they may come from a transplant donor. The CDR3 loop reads CASSIATGTVKETQYF. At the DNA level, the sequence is TGTGCCAGTAGTATAGCCACCGGGACAGTTAAAGAGACCCAGTACTTC.